The 22 T cell receptor beta chains below come from one sample, sequenced in a study of T cells in Graves' hyperthyroidism and ophthalmopathy. Researchers amplified the TCR beta CDR3 regions from RNA transcripts. The TCR CDR3 was amplified in a first-round RT-PCR using the HTBI primer set. One entry per CDR3 protein, called by TCRdb with MiXCR from the multiplex PCR reads. Of fewer than 400,000 distinct CDR3 sequences detected, 16% appear once; the ten largest clones hold approximately 33%. Input material: blood. The receptor set was obtained from a young man with Graves' hyperthyroidism.

This clonotype was counted a few times. One base away lies a much larger clone, so this may be a sequencing read error. The chain is built from TRBV2 and TRBJ2-4; possibly TRBD1 or TRBD2 for D (5 bases each). CDR3 size: 13 residues. Germline CDR1 and CDR2: SNHLY and FYNNEI. The DNA of the CDR3 is TGTGCCAGCAGAGGGGCGGGCAAAGACATTCAGTACTTC. Protein product: CASRGAGKDIQYF.

This clonotype turned up a few times. The J gene is TRBJ1-6, the V gene TRBV12-3 or TRBV12-4, with unresolved D. Trimming cost V 1 base and J 14 bases, with 12 bases left between them. The CDR3 consists of 13 residues. The CDR3, as DNA: TGTGCCAGCAGTTTAGAGCCGGGGTTAGCCCTCCACTTT. Protein product: CASSLEPGLALHF.

The sample holds a few counts of this clonotype. The chain uses TRBV9 and TRBJ2-7; 9 bases align to TRBD2. CDR3 length: 16 amino acids. After removal of 0 bases from V and 3 bases from J, the junction contained 7 bases not matched to a gene. The V gene's germline CDR1 is SGDLS and CDR2 YYNGEE. The CDR3 here is CASSVAGTSNVYEQYF. In DNA, the CDR3 is TGTGCCAGCAGCGTAGCCGGGACTAGCAACGTCTACGAGCAGTACTTC.

The chain joins TRBV9 to TRBJ2-2; 11 positions agree with TRBD2. Germline CDR1 reads SGDLS; CDR2 reads YYNGEE. This CDR3 has 17 amino acids. V shed 3 bases and J 6 bases; nucleotides not matched to a gene: 10. For the CDR3, the DNA is TGTGCCAGCAGCGACCCGACTAGCGGGATCGGTTCCGGGGAGCTGTTTTTT. Residues: CASSDPTSGIGSGELFF. Full variable domain (rest looked up from reference TRBV9 and TRBJ2-2): DSGVTQTPKHLITATGQRVTLRCSPRSGDLSVYWYQQSLDQGLQFLIQYYNGEERAKGNILERFSAQQFPDLHSELNLSSLELGDSALYFCASSDPTSGIGSGELFFGEGSRLTVL.

This clonotype came up many times. The chain employs TRBV7-9 and TRBJ2-3; D ambiguous. The ends were cut back, 6 bases at V and 5 bases at J, with 30 bases in the middle. Germline CDR1 is SEHNR and CDR2 is FQNEAQ (reference sequence). The CDR3 is 19 residues long. The CDR3 DNA reads as TGTGCCAGCAGTTACATTCTAGGTTCATCTGGAGAGTCAGGAGATACGCAGTATTTT. This gives the protein CASSYILGSSGESGDTQYF. Based on the CDR3 plus reference TRBV7-9 and TRBJ2-3, the full variable domain is DTGVSQNPRHKITKRGQNVTFRCDPISEHNRLYWYRQTLGQGPEFLTYFQNEAQLEKSRLLSDRFSAERPKGSFSTLEIQRTEQGDSAMYLCASSYILGSSGESGDTQYFGPGTRLTVL.

The rearrangement joins TRBV27 to TRBJ2-2; 7 nucleotides agree with TRBD2. V shed 6 bases, J shed 7 bases, and the junction held 11 bases outside the gene matches. Germline CDR1 is MNHEY and CDR2 is SMNVEV (reference sequence). CDR3 length equals 15 residues. The CDR3 region is CASRLWEGTDGELFF. DNA of the CDR3: TGTGCCAGCAGGTTGTGGGAGGGCACTGACGGGGAGCTGTTTTTT.

This clonotype occurred many times. The gene calls are TRBV7-9 and TRBJ2-3; weak D call: TRBD2 (6 bases). Per germline, CDR1 SEHNR and CDR2 FQNEAQ (reference sequence). V dropped 4 bases and J dropped 5 bases, with 10 bases sitting between them. The CDR3 runs to 13 residues. The CDR3 coding sequence is TGTGCCAGCAGCTCCGTCGGGGGAGATACGCAGTATTTT. The encoded protein is CASSSVGGDTQYF.

This clonotype occurred a few times. This may be a read error, as it is one base from a much larger clone. The chain is built from TRBV6-2 or TRBV6-3 and TRBJ2-3; possibly TRBD1 for D (5 bases). The end of the DNA fits TRBJ1-5 better, so the J call may be wrong. Germline lookup yields CDR1 MNHEY and CDR2 SVGEGT. The length of the CDR3 is 15 residues. CDR3 nucleotides: TGTGCCAGCAGCTCGAGGGGTGTAGGCACAGATACGCAGCATTTT. Translating gives CASSSRGVGTDTQHF.

There are a few counts of this clonotype. The genes are TRBV6-1 and TRBJ2-2; D not resolved. Germline V gene lookup returns CDR1 MNHNS and CDR2 SASEGT. The CDR3 length is 14 residues. V lost 1 base, J lost 4 bases, and 7 bases lay in between. The CDR3 nucleotides read TGTGCCAGCAGTGAAGACGTCCCCACCGGGGAGCTGTTTTTT. Amino acids: CASSEDVPTGELFF.

This clonotype was seen at least ten times. The V call is TRBV20-1, the J call TRBJ2-5, with 13 nucleotides matching TRBD2. The CDR3 has 15 residues. From germline, CDR1 is DFQATT and CDR2 SNEGSKA (reference sequence). The V gene end was trimmed by 4 bases and the J gene end by 2 bases; junction bases not matched to a gene: 4. CDR3 residues: CSATTLAGGQETQYF. The CDR3 bases are TGCAGTGCTACGACACTAGCGGGAGGGCAAGAGACCCAGTACTTC.

The table lists this clonotype with many counts. This chain joins TRBV12-3 or TRBV12-4 and TRBJ2-7; 7 bases line up with TRBD2. CDR3 length equals 15 residues. V lost 7 bases to trimming and J lost 5 bases; unmatched junction nucleotides: 14. CDR3 sequence reads: CASTLEGGPGNEQYF. The DNA of the CDR3 is TGTGCCAGCACCCTAGAGGGAGGGCCGGGAAACGAGCAGTACTTC.

This clonotype came up many times. This chain uses TRBV7-2 with TRBJ2-2; the D gene is possibly TRBD1 (6 bases). Germline CDR1 reads SGHTA; CDR2 reads FQGNSA. The CDR3 is made up of 14 amino acids. The germline V and J ends were trimmed by 5 bases and 4 bases, with 11 bases remaining between them. CDR3 residues: CASSPLQGTGELFF. In DNA, the CDR3 is TGTGCCAGCAGCCCATTACAGGGCACCGGGGAGCTGTTTTTT.

This clonotype was counted only a few times. The chain's CDR3 is CASSRTSGSGETQYF. The CDR3 region has the DNA TGTGCCAGCAGCAGGACTAGCGGGAGTGGGGAGACCCAGTACTTC. The genes are TRBV12-3 or TRBV12-4 and TRBJ2-5, with 13 bases matching TRBD2. CDR3 length equals 15 residues. V shed 6 bases and J 5 bases; nucleotides not matched to a gene: 6.

Many counts were recorded for this clonotype. The chain employs TRBV11-2 and TRBJ2-5, with 7 nucleotides matching TRBD1. CDR3 size: 13 residues. Trimming took 7 bases from V and 4 from J; bases not matched to a gene: 6. From germline, CDR1 is SGHAT and CDR2 FQNNGV. DNA of the CDR3: TGTGCCAGCACCCTAGGACAGGCAGAGACCCAGTACTTC. Translating it yields CASTLGQAETQYF.

The genes are TRBV5-1 and TRBJ1-1; tentative D call: TRBD1 (5 bases). Germline V lookup: CDR1 SGHRS, CDR2 YFSETQ. Between the trimmed V and J ends, which lost 0 bases and 10 bases, there was a span of 16 bases. The CDR3 has 14 amino acids. CDR3 amino acids: CASSLDDHLGGAFF. CDR3 nucleotides: TGCGCCAGCAGCTTGGACGATCACTTGGGGGGAGCTTTCTTT.

CDR3 bases: TGTGCCAGCAACCCCCGGGGCGGGGTTGGCGACACTGAAGCTTTCTTT. It translates to CASNPRGGVGDTEAFF. The chain couples TRBV5-8 to TRBJ1-1, with D possibly TRBD1 on 5 matching bases. V was clipped by 6 bases and J by 3 bases, with 21 bases between them. Germline V gene data show CDR1 as SGHTS and CDR2 as YDEGEE. CDR3 size: 16 residues.

The sample holds many counts of this clonotype. Here the CDR3 reads CASSAALEQYF. DNA for the CDR3: TGTGCCAGCAGCGCCGCTTTGGAGCAGTACTTC. The genes are TRBV7-8 and TRBJ2-7, with D hard to call. The germline V gene has CDR1 SGHVS and CDR2 FQNEAQ. This CDR3 has 11 residues. V lost 5 bases, J lost 7 bases, and 9 bases lay in between.

The V call is TRBV28, the J call TRBJ2-1; 10 nucleotides align to TRBD2. The CDR3 length is 17 residues. J was trimmed by 0 bases and V by 5 bases; bases with no gene match: 7. Per the germline V gene, CDR1 is MDHEN and CDR2 is SYDVKM. The CDR3: CASSRSAGGGSYNEQFF. The CDR3 coding sequence is TGTGCCAGCAGTAGATCAGCGGGAGGGGGCTCCTACAATGAGCAGTTCTTC.

This clonotype was recorded at least ten times. The chain combines TRBV12-3 or TRBV12-4 with TRBJ1-6, with 8 bases fitting TRBD1. The CDR3 spans 16 residues. V lost 5 bases, J lost 4 bases, and 7 bases stayed unmatched. The CDR3 DNA is TGTGCCAGCAGTCTATCCGGGACAGGTTATAATTCACCCCTCCACTTT. It encodes CASSLSGTGYNSPLHF.

J is TRBJ1-6 and V is TRBV5-8; no definite D call. Germline CDR1 and CDR2: SGHTS and YDEGEE. Deletions cut 1 base from V and 6 bases from J, with 5 bases between. This CDR3 comprises 13 residues. The CDR3 protein is CASSLTSNSPLHF. As DNA, the CDR3 is TGTGCCAGCAGCTTGACCAGTAATTCACCCCTCCACTTT.

V usage is TRBV29-1 and J usage is TRBJ1-1, with D tentatively TRBD1 (5 bases). This CDR3 has 14 amino acids. Germline lookup yields CDR1 SQVTM and CDR2 ANQGSEA. The CDR3, as DNA: TGCACAACAACCGCTGGGGGTAGTTACACTGAAGCTTTCTTT. Translating gives CTTTAGGSYTEAFF.

This clonotype has only a few counts. The gene calls are TRBV29-1 and TRBJ2-3; 9 nucleotides align to TRBD2. Germline V gives CDR1 SQVTM, CDR2 ANQGSEA. The V gene end was trimmed by 4 bases and the J gene end by 3 bases; junction bases not matched to a gene: 8. The CDR3 runs to 15 residues. The CDR3 DNA reads as TGCAGCGTTGTATTCGCTAGCGGGGCTACAGATACGCAGTATTTT. As protein: CSVVFASGATDTQYF.